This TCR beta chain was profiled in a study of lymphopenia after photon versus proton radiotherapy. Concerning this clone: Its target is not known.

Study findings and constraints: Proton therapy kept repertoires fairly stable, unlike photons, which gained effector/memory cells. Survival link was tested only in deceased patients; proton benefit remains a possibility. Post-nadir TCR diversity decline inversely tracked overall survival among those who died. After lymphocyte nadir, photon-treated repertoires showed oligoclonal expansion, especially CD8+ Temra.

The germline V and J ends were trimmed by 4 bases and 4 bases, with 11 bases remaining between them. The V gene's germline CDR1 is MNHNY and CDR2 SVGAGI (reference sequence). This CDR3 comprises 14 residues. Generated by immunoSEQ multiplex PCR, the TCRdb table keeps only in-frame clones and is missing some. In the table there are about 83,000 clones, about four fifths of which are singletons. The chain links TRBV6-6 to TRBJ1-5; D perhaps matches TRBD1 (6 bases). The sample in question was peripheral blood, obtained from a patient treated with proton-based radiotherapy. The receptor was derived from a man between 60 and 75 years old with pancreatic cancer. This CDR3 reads CASSFPGQNQPQHF. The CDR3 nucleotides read TGTGCCAGCAGTTTCCCGGGACAAAATCAGCCCCAGCATTTT.